One and the same sample provided the 13 T cell receptor beta chains below, sequenced in a study of blood T cell repertoires in COVID-19. Measured with immunoSEQ multiplex PCR; TCRdb has only the in-frame clones, and not every one. In the table there are some 370,000 clones, 90% of which are singletons. The source material was peripheral blood. These receptors all stem from a man aged 18 to 29 with active or convalescent COVID-19.

This chain links TRBV19 with TRBJ1-6; D is possibly TRBD1 (6 bases). This CDR3 is built from 15 residues. V lost 6 bases, J lost 5 bases, and 14 bases lay in between. The germline gives CDR1 LNHDA, CDR2 SQIVND (reference sequence). The DNA of the CDR3 is TGTGCCAGTAGCACCACAGGGAGTGATAATTCACCCCTCCACTTT. Its protein is CASSTTGSDNSPLHF.

V gene TRBV6-5 combines with J gene TRBJ1-2; the match to TRBD1 covers 9 bases. The ends lost 7 bases at V and 5 bases at J; junction bases unmatched: 5. Germline V gene lookup returns CDR1 MNHEY and CDR2 SVGAGI. The CDR3 loop spans 13 amino acids. The CDR3 region is CASNPGQGYGYTF. CDR3 DNA sequence: TGTGCCAGCAACCCGGGACAGGGTTATGGCTACACCTTC.

V and J are TRBV4-3 and TRBJ1-2, with D possibly being TRBD1 (6 bases). The V end was cut by 0 bases, the J end by 3 bases, with 11 bases between. Germline values: CDR1 LGHNA, CDR2 YSLEER. The CDR3 has 15 amino acids. The CDR3 is CASSQDWGGDYGYTF. In nucleotides, the CDR3 is TGCGCCAGCAGCCAAGATTGGGGGGGCGACTATGGCTACACCTTC.

This clone was seen once. Other DNA variants within this sample encode the same CDR3. The chain couples TRBV5-1 to TRBJ2-7; 9 bases match TRBD2. The V gene's germline CDR1 is SGHRS and CDR2 YFSETQ. Losses at the gene ends were 5 bases for V and 2 bases for J; bases not matched to a gene: 2. There are 13 residues in the CDR3. The CDR3 DNA reads TGCGCCAGCAGTCTAGCGGGGACCTACGAGCAGTACTTC. It translates to CASSLAGTYEQYF.

This chain connects TRBV5-1 to TRBJ2-3, with 9 bases aligning to TRBD2. The V and J ends lost 4 bases and 3 bases, in that order; junction bases with no gene match: 6. CDR3 length equals 15 residues. Germline CDR1 SGHRS, CDR2 YFSETQ. In DNA, the CDR3 is TGCGCCAGCAGCGCTCGGACTAGCGTTACAGATACGCAGTATTTT. Translated: CASSARTSVTDTQYF.

The genes are TRBV5-6 and TRBJ1-4; D is unclear. V was cut by 4 bases and J by 8 bases, with 15 bases left in between. This CDR3 has 14 amino acids. Looked up from germline, CDR1 is SGHDT and CDR2 is YYEEEE. CDR3 DNA: TGTGCCAGCAGCCTTGGCCCCGCGGAGGAAAAACTGTTTTTT. This codes for CASSLGPAEEKLFF.

The V gene is TRBV19, the J gene TRBJ1-1; D is possibly TRBD1 (5 bases). CDR1 and CDR2 (germline): LNHDA, SQIVND (reference sequence). Between the trimmed V and J ends, which lost 6 bases and 0 bases, there was a span of 11 bases. CDR3 size: 14 residues. The CDR3 region is CASSSGFVNTEAFF. The CDR3 DNA reads as TGTGCCAGTAGCTCAGGGTTTGTGAACACTGAAGCTTTCTTT.

The chain recombines TRBV29-1 with TRBJ1-1, with TRBD1 as a possible D gene (6 bases). V was cut by 3 bases and J by 3 bases, with 14 bases left in between. The CDR3 length is 14 residues. Germline V lookup: CDR1 SQVTM, CDR2 ANQGSEA. The CDR3 loop is CSVDGGAPDTEAFF. The CDR3 DNA reads as TGCAGCGTTGATGGGGGGGCGCCTGACACTGAAGCTTTCTTT. The full variable domain, its missing parts supplied by reference TRBV29-1 and TRBJ1-1, is SAVISQKPSRDICQRGTSLTIQCQVDSQVTMMFWYRQQPGQSLTLIATANQGSEATYESGFVIDKFPISRPNLTFSTLTVSNMSPEDSSIYLCSVDGGAPDTEAFFGQGTRLTVV.

The CDR3 nucleotides are TGTGCCAGAACACTGAGACTACCCTTCGTCCAAAGCTCCTACAATGAGCAGTTCTTC. Its translation: CARTLRLPFVQSSYNEQFF. The chain employs TRBV7-5 and TRBJ2-1; the D call in the table, TRBD2, was not verified against the DNA. TRBV7-5 is listed as a pseudogene. The CDR3 contains 19 residues.

In its sample, this clone was seen a few times. The chain carries TRBV10-3 and TRBJ2-7; TRBD1 agrees at 9 bases. The CDR3 length is 13 residues. Germline loops: CDR1 ENHRY, CDR2 SYGVKD. The junction had 6 bases not matched to a gene; V was cut back by 6 bases and J by 6 bases. For the CDR3, the DNA is TGTGCCATCAGCCCCGGGACAGGGCGCGAGCAGTACTTC. It encodes CAISPGTGREQYF.

This clone has just one count. The chain links TRBV29-1 to TRBJ1-4; D is undetermined. CDR1 SQVTM and CDR2 ANQGSEA come from the germline V gene. Trimming stripped 4 bases from V and 6 bases from J, with 12 bases between. CDR3 length: 13 amino acids. The CDR3 bases are TGCAGCGTTGGGCGGAGCGCGGATGAAAAACTGTTTTTT. This codes for CSVGRSADEKLFF.

V usage is TRBV6-2 or TRBV6-3 and J usage is TRBJ2-1, with TRBD2 identical over 11 bases. The germline V gene encodes CDR1 MNHEY and CDR2 SVGEGT. V trimming: 4 bases; J trimming: 1 base; junction bases outside the gene matches: 3. The CDR3 covers 16 residues. The CDR3 here is CASSSIAGGSYNEQFF. In nucleotides, the CDR3 is TGTGCCAGCAGTTCGATAGCGGGAGGGTCCTACAATGAGCAGTTCTTC.

The gene calls are TRBV24-1 and TRBJ2-2, with D maybe TRBD1 (5 bases). Germline lookup yields CDR1 KGHDR and CDR2 SFDVKD. The ends were cut back, 4 bases at V and 6 bases at J, with 14 bases in the middle. The CDR3 sequence is 15 residues long. The CDR3 DNA follows: TGTGCCACCAGTGACCCGACAGTCAAGGCCGGGGAGCTGTTTTTT. Protein sequence: CATSDPTVKAGELFF.